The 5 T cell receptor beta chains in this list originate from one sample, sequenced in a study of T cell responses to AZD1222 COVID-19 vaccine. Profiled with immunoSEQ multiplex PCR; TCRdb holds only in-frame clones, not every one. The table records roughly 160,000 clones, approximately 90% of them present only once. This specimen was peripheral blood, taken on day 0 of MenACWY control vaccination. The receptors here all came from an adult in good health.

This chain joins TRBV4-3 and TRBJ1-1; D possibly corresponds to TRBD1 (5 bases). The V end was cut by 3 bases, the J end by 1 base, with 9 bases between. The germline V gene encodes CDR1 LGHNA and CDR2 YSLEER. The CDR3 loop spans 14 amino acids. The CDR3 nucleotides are TGCGCCAGCAGCCAGGGGACGGCGAACACTGAAGCTTTCTTT. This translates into CASSQGTANTEAFF.

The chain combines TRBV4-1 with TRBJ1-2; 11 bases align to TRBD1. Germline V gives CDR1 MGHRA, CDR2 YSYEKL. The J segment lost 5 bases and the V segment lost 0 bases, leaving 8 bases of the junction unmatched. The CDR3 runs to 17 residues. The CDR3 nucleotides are TGCGCCAGCAGCCAAGATGAGGGACAGGGGGGAGGTTATGGCTACACCTTC. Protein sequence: CASSQDEGQGGGYGYTF.

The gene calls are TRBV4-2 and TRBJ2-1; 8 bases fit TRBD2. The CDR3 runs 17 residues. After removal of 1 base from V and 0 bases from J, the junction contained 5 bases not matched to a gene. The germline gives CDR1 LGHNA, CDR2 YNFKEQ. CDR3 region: CASSQGTSTNSYNEQFF. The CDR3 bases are TGTGCCAGCAGCCAAGGGACTAGCACCAACTCCTACAATGAGCAGTTCTTC.

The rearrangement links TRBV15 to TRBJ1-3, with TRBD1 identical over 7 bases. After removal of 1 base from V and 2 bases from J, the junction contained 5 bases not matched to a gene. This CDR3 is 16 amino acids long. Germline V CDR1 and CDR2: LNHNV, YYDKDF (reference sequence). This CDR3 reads CATSRGKTGPGNTIYF. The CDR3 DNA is TGTGCCACCAGCAGAGGAAAGACAGGGCCTGGAAACACCATATATTTT. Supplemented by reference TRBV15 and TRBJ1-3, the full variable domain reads DAMVIQNPRYQVTQFGKPVTLSCSQTLNHNVMYWYQQKSSQAPKLLFHYYDKDFNNEADTPDNFQSRRPNTSFCFLDIRSPGLGDTAMYLCATSRGKTGPGNTIYFGEGSWLTVV.

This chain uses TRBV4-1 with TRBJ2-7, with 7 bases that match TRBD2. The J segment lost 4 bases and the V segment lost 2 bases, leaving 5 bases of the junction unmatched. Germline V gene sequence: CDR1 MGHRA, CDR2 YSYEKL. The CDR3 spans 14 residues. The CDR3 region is CASSQLGGSYEQYF. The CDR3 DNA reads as TGCGCCAGCAGCCAACTGGGCGGGAGTTACGAGCAGTACTTC.